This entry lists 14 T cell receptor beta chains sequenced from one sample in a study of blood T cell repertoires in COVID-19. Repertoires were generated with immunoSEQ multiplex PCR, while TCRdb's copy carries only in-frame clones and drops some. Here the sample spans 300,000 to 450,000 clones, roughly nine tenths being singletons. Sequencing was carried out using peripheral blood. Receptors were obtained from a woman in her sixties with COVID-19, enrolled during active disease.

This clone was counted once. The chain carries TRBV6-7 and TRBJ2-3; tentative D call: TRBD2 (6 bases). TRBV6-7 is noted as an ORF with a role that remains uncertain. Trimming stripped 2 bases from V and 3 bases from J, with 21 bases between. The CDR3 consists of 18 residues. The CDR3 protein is CASSYTNCAGGRTDTQYF. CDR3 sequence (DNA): TGTGCCAGCAGTTACACGAATTGCGCCGGGGGTAGGACAGATACGCAGTATTTT.

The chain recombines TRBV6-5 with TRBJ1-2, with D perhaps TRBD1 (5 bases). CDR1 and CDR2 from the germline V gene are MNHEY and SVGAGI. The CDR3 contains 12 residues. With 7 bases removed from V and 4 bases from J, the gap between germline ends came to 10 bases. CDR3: CASNGGGYGYTF. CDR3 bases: TGTGCCAGCAACGGGGGGGGCTATGGCTACACCTTC.

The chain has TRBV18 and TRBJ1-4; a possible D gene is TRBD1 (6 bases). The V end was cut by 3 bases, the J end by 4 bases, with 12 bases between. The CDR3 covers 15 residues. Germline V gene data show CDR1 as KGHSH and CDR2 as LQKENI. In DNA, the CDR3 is TGTGCCAGCTCACCCACAACAGGGCTTAATGAAAAACTGTTTTTT. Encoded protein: CASSPTTGLNEKLFF.

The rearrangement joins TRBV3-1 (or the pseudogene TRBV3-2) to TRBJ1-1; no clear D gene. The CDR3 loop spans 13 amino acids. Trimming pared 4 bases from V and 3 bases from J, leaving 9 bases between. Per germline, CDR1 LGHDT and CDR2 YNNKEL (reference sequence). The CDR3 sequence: CASSPRGYTEAFF. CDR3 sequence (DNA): TGTGCCAGCAGCCCACGCGGGTACACTGAAGCTTTCTTT.

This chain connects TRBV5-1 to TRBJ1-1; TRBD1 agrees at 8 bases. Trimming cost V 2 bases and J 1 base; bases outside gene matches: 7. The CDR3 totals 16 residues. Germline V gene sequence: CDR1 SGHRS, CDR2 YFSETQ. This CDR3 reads CASSFVRGRANTEAFF. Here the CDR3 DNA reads TGCGCCAGCAGCTTCGTCAGGGGGCGGGCGAACACTGAAGCTTTCTTT.

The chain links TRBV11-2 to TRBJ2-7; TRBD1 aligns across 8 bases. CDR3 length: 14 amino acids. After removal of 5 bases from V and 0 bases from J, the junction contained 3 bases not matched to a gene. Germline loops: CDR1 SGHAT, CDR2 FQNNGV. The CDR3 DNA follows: TGTGCCAGCAGCGACAGGGGTAGCTCCTACGAGCAGTACTTC. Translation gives CASSDRGSSYEQYF.

The CDR3 nucleotides read TGTGCCAGCAGTTACGGGGCAGCGCGAGGCAATCAGCCCCAGCATTTT. It is translated as CASSYGAARGNQPQHF. V is TRBV6-5 and J is TRBJ1-5; D is perhaps TRBD1 (5 bases). This CDR3 has 16 residues. V lost 2 bases to trimming and J lost 2 bases, with 13 bases between them. Germline CDR1 is MNHEY and CDR2 is SVGAGI.

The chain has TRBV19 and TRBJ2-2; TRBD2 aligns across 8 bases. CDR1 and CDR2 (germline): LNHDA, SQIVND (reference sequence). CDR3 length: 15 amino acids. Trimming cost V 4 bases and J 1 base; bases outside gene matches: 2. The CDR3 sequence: CASSTGLVNTGELFF. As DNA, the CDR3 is TGTGCCAGTAGTACGGGACTAGTGAACACCGGGGAGCTGTTTTTT.

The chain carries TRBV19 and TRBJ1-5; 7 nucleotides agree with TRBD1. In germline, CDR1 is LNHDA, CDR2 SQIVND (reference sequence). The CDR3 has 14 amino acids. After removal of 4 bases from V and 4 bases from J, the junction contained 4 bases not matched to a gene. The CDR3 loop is CASSRGTANQPQHF. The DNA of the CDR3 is TGTGCCAGTAGTAGAGGGACAGCGAATCAGCCCCAGCATTTT.

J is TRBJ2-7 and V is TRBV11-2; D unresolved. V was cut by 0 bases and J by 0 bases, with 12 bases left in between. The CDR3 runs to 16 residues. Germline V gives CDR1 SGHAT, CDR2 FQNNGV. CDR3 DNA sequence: TGTGCCAGCAGCTTAGAGCGGCCGGTAGGCTCCTACGAGCAGTACTTC. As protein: CASSLERPVGSYEQYF.

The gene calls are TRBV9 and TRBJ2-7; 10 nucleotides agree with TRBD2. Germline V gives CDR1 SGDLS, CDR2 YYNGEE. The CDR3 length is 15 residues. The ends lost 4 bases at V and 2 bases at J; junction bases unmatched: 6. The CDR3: CASSLSSGGTYEQYF. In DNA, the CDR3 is TGTGCCAGCAGCCTTAGTAGCGGGGGGACCTACGAGCAGTACTTC.

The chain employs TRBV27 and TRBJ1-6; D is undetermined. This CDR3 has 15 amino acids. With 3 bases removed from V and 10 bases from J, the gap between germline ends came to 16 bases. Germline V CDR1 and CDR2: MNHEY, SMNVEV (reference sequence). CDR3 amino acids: CASSLAVPRGSPLHF. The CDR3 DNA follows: TGTGCCAGCAGTTTGGCAGTCCCGCGAGGGTCACCCCTCCACTTT.

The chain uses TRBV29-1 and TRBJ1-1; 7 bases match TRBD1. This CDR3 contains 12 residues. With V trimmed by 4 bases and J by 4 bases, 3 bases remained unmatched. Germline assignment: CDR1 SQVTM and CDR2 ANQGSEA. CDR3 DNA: TGCAGCGTTGGGGGACAGATCACTGAAGCTTTCTTT. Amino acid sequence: CSVGGQITEAFF.

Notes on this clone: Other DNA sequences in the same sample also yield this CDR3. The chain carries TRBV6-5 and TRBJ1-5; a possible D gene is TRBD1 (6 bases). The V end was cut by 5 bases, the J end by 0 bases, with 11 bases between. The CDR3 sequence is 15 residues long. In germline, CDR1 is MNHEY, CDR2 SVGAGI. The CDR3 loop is CASSLDSYSNQPQHF. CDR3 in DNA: TGTGCCAGCAGTCTGGACAGTTATAGCAATCAGCCCCAGCATTTT.